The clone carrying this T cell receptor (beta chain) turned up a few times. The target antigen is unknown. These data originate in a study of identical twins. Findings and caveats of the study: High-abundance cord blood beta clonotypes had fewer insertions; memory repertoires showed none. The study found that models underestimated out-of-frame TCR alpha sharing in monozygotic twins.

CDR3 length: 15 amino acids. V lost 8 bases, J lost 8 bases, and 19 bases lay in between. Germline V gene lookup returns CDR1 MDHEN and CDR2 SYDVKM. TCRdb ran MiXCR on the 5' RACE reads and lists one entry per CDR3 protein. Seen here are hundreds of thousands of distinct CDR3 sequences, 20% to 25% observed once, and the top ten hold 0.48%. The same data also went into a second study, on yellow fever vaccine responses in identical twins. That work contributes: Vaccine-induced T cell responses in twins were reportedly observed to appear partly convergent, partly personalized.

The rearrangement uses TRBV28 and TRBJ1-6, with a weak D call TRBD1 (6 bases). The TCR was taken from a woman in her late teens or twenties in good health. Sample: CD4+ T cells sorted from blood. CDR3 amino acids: CASHAHRETYSPLHF. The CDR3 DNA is TGTGCCAGCCATGCCCACAGGGAAACCTATTCACCCCTCCACTTT.